This is a list of T cell receptor beta chains from one sample in a study of T cells after posttransplantation cyclophosphamide. Some clones are missing from TCRdb's copy, which holds only in-frame ones; the method was immunoSEQ multiplex PCR. The data hold 25,000 to 30,000 clones, with 75% to 90% observed a single time. The sample was PBMCs. The receptor source for this set is a man aged 50 or older. The CDR3 runs from the conserved cysteine through the conserved F or W. The D gene is left open where the match is weak. Rows may omit the clone size; those that give it use once, few, many or a size class.

d_gene	v_gene	j_gene	abundance	len	CDR3nt	CDR3aa
-	TRBV6-1	TRBJ1-4	-	13	TGTGCCAGCAGTGAATTATTCGGGGAAAAACTGTTTTTT	CASSELFGEKLFF
-	TRBV11-1	TRBJ2-1	-	15	TGTGCCAGCAGCTCGAGGACAAGCTCCTACAATGAGCAGTTCTTC	CASSSRTSSYNEQFF
-	TRBV25-1	TRBJ2-1	-	15	TGTGCCAGCAGTGGTTATGAGACAGGTCACAATGAGCAGTTCTTC	CASSGYETGHNEQFF
-	TRBV27	TRBJ1-3	-	13	TGTGCCAGCAGTTTGACGGGTGGGAACACCATATATTTT	CASSLTGGNTIYF
-	TRBV2	TRBJ2-3	few	15	TGTGCCAGCAGATCTGAGGGATTCTCGTCGGATACGCAGTATTTT	CASRSEGFSSDTQYF
-	TRBV7-9	TRBJ2-7	once	13	TGTGCCAGCAGCCGACGAAGCACGGGCGAGCAGTACTTC	CASSRRSTGEQYF
-	TRBV30	TRBJ1-5	-	13	TGTGCCTGGAGTGTACGAGTAAAACAGCCCCAGCATTTT	CAWSVRVKQPQHF
-	TRBV11-3	TRBJ2-5	-	14	TGTGCCAGCAGTTTACAAGCATCCTGGGAGACCCAGTACTTC	CASSLQASWETQYF
TRBD2	TRBV2	TRBJ2-7	-	15	TGTGCCAGCAGTGAAGGGCGTAGCGGGTACTACGAGCAGTACTTC	CASSEGRSGYYEQYF
TRBD2	TRBV5-4	TRBJ2-3	-	17	TGTGCCAGCAGCTTGGGTACTAGCGGGGGGGTCAGGGATACGCAGTATTTT	CASSLGTSGGVRDTQYF
-	TRBV6-1	TRBJ1-2	-	14	TGTGCCAGCAGTCTAAGGGGCAAGGGTGATGGCTACACCTTC	CASSLRGKGDGYTF
TRBD2	TRBV7-2	TRBJ2-1	-	14	TGTGCCAGCAGCCGGGGGGGCATGGACAATGAGCAGTTCTTC	CASSRGGMDNEQFF
TRBD2	TRBV5-5	TRBJ2-7	-	14	TGTGCCAGCAGCTTCGCGGGAGGATCCTACGAGCAGTACTTC	CASSFAGGSYEQYF
-	TRBV5-6	TRBJ1-1	-	13	TGTGCCAGCAGCCCAAGAGGGAGCAGAGAGGCTTTCTTT	CASSPRGSREAFF
-	TRBV9	TRBJ2-1	-	14	TGTGCCAGCAGCGCAAGCGGCCCCTACAATGAGCAGTTCTTC	CASSASGPYNEQFF
TRBD2	TRBV11-3	TRBJ2-1	-	15	TGTGCCAGCAGCTTTCTAGCGGGGGCTAACAATGAGCAGTTCTTC	CASSFLAGANNEQFF
-	TRBV7-2	TRBJ2-1	-	15	TGTGCCAGCAGCTTAGACGGGGGTGGGGGGAATGAGCAGTTCTTC	CASSLDGGGGNEQFF
-	TRBV30	TRBJ2-2	-	13	TGTGCCTGGAGCCAGGGTTTTCCCGGGGAGCTGTTTTTT	CAWSQGFPGELFF
-	TRBV4-1	TRBJ1-5	-	19	TGCGCCAGCAGCCCGTCCCATGGAAGGGGCCGATATAGCAATCAGCCCCAGCATTTT	CASSPSHGRGRYSNQPQHF
TRBD2	TRBV6-6	TRBJ2-1	once	14	TGTGCCAGCAGTTACCCGGGGGGGCGAAATGAGCAGTTCTTC	CASSYPGGRNEQFF
-	TRBV4-3	TRBJ1-5	-	15	TGCGCCAGCAGCCCGCGGGTTTATAGCAATCAGCCCCAGCATTTT	CASSPRVYSNQPQHF
TRBD1	TRBV27	TRBJ1-2	few	13	TGTGCCAGCAGAGTAGGACAGGGCTATGGCTACACCTTC	CASRVGQGYGYTF
-	TRBV7-2	TRBJ1-3	-	16	TGTGCCAGCAGCCCACAAACAGGGTCTCCTGGAAACACCATATATTTT	CASSPQTGSPGNTIYF
TRBD2	TRBV19	TRBJ2-1	-	15	TGTGCCAGTAGTATGTCAATAGCGGGAGTGGATGAGCAGTTCTTC	CASSMSIAGVDEQFF
-	TRBV4-2	TRBJ2-7	few	16	TGTGCCAGCAGCCAAGATTTACGGGCTCGGGGGAACGAGCAGTACTTC	CASSQDLRARGNEQYF
TRBD2	TRBV7-9	TRBJ2-1	-	12	TGTGCCAGCAGCGCCACTAGCGGAGAGCAGTTCTTC	CASSATSGEQFF
TRBD1	TRBV4-1	TRBJ1-2	-	17	TGCGCCAGCAGCCAAGATGGAATATCGGGGACAGCAGGGGGCTACACCTTC	CASSQDGISGTAGGYTF
-	TRBV11-3	TRBJ2-1	-	13	TGTGCCAGCAGTCTAATCTCCTACAATGAGCAGTTCTTC	CASSLISYNEQFF
TRBD2	TRBV28	TRBJ2-4	-	14	TGTGCCAGCAGTTCCCCAGCGGGGGAAAACATTCAGTACTTC	CASSSPAGENIQYF
-	TRBV5-1	TRBJ2-2	-	14	TGCGCCAGCAGCTATACAGGGTTCAACGGGGAGCTGTTTTTT	CASSYTGFNGELFF
TRBD1	TRBV5-8	TRBJ1-6	-	13	TGTGCCAGCGGCCGGGACAGGGATTCACCCCTCCACTTT	CASGRDRDSPLHF
-	TRBV7-2	TRBJ2-7	once	15	TGTGCCAGCAGCCGAATACGCACAGGAGCCTACGAGCAGTACTTC	CASSRIRTGAYEQYF